The 15 T cell receptor beta chains given below trace back to one sample, sequenced in a study of CD8+ T cells in alopecia areata. Extraction and reverse transcription of RNA yielded cDNA as the sequencing template. Libraries were prepared by immunoSEQ multiplex PCR; TCRdb keeps only in-frame clonotypes and omits some of them. Listed here are roughly 110,000 clones without any singletons, the top ten holding about 18%. Sequenced material: lesional skin. These receptor sequences come from a C3H/HeJ mouse with alopecia areata. The MHC haplotype recorded for the strain is H2-k.

As to this clone: Gene names are mouse gene names. The read terminates 4 residues ahead of where the CDR3 ends, so the germline J gene completes it. The chain joins TRBV13-3 to TRBJ1-1; no clear D gene. Germline V lookup: CDR1 NNHDY, CDR2 SYVADS. The CDR3 consists of 13 residues. The CDR3: CASSDIRRTEVFF. The sequenced CDR3 bases are TGTGCCAGCAGTGATATCAGGCGGACA.

A few counts support this clone. Mouse gene names and germline throughout. The read terminates 4 residues ahead of where the CDR3 ends, so the germline J gene completes it. The rearrangement joins TRBV13-3 to TRBJ2-4; tentative D call: TRBD1 (5 bases). V was trimmed by 2 bases and J by 3 bases, leaving 10 bases between them. CDR3 length equals 14 residues. Germline V gives CDR1 NNHDY, CDR2 SYVADS. Here the CDR3 reads CASSERGRQNTLYF. The DNA read from the CDR3 is TGTGCCAGCAGTGAGAGGGGAAGGCAAAAC.

Regarding this clone: Gene names follow the mouse nomenclature. The read falls 4 residues short of the CDR3 end, and the missing part is taken from the germline J gene. The chain joins TRBV16 to TRBJ2-3; 8 bases fit TRBD1. Germline CDR1 and CDR2: SGHSA and FRNQAP. The CDR3 has 19 residues. V was pared by 6 bases and J by 1 base, with 18 bases of the junction left unmatched. The CDR3 loop is CASSLDPGQDREGAETLYF. CDR3 DNA (partial): TGTGCAAGCAGTCTAGACCCCGGTCAGGACAGGGAGGGTGCAGAA.

This clone has more than one count but fewer than ten. Gene names are mouse gene names. The read comes to an end 4 residues before the CDR3 does, leaving the germline J gene to fill in the end. This chain links TRBV1 with TRBJ1-4; tentative D call: TRBD1 (6 bases). Germline lookup yields CDR1 NSQYPW and CDR2 LRSPGD (reference sequence). The CDR3 totals 16 residues. The germline V and J ends were trimmed by 3 bases and 1 base, with 12 bases remaining between them. The CDR3 bases that were read are TGCACCTGCAGTGCCGGGACAAAAAATTCCAACGAA. This gives the protein CTCSAGTKNSNE. The whole CDR3 region reads CTCSAGTKNSNERLFF. The complete variable domain, with remaining parts taken from reference TRBV1 and TRBJ1-4, reads VTLLEQNPRWRLVPRGQAVNLRCILKNSQYPWMSWYQQDLQKQLQWLFTLRSPGDKEVKSLPGADYLATRVTDTELRLQVANMSQGRTLYCTCSAGTKNSNERLFFGHGTKLSVL.

This clone was counted between two and nine times. These gene names are mouse names. From the germline J gene comes the end of the CDR3, since the read stops 4 residues before it. This chain joins TRBV31 and TRBJ2-1; 10 bases fit TRBD2. The CDR3 consists of 14 residues. Germline values: CDR1 GKSSPN, CDR2 SITVG. CDR3 in amino acids: CAWSPSTGGAEQFF. The CDR3 DNA, read in part, is TGTGCCTGGAGTCCCTCGACTGGGGGGGCT.

This clone was seen more than once but under ten times. The gene symbols are mouse symbols. The CDR3 end lies 4 residues beyond the end of the read and is filled in from the germline J gene. This CDR3 is also generated by other DNA sequences in the sample. The J gene is TRBJ2-5, the V gene TRBV13-3, with 8 bases lining up with TRBD1. The CDR3 is 14 amino acids. The germline V gene encodes CDR1 NNHDY and CDR2 SYVADS. The CDR3 sequence: CASSGTGSGDTQYF. The CDR3 bases that were read are TGTGCCAGCAGTGGGACAGGGAGCGGAGAC.

With regard to this clone: Each gene name is a mouse one. The CDR3 goes on 4 residues after the read ends, and that part is filled in from the germline J gene. This chain connects TRBV13-2 to TRBJ2-3, with 9 bases fitting TRBD2. In germline, CDR1 is NNHNN, CDR2 SYGAGS (reference sequence). CDR3 length: 16 residues. The trim removed 1 base at V and 0 bases at J, leaving 3 bases unmatched. The CDR3 spells CASGDTGGFSAETLYF. The covered CDR3 bases are TGTGCCAGCGGTGATACTGGGGGGTTTAGTGCAGAA.

This clone was seen repeatedly, ten times or more. Each gene name is a mouse one. The read ends 4 residues before the CDR3 terminus; that terminus is restored from the germline J gene. The rearrangement links TRBV13-3 to TRBJ2-3; 7 nucleotides agree with TRBD1. V was clipped by 4 bases and J by 0 bases; unmatched bases: 5. CDR3 length equals 15 residues. Germline CDR1 and CDR2: NNHDY and SYVADS. The sequenced part of the CDR3 DNA is TGTGCCAGCAGTCTGGGACAGCTTAGTGCAGAA. Translating gives CASSLGQLSAE. The entire CDR3 reads CASSLGQLSAETLYF.

A remark on this clone: All gene names here are mouse names. The read finishes 4 residues shy of the CDR3 end, and the germline J gene is used to complete it. The chain joins TRBV13-2 to TRBJ2-5, with 8 positions matching TRBD1. Germline V gene lookup returns CDR1 NNHNN and CDR2 SYGAGS (reference sequence). The CDR3 is made up of 14 amino acids. CDR3 in amino acids: CASGGQGAKDTQYF. The CDR3 DNA, read in part, is TGTGCCAGCGGTGGGCAGGGGGCGAAAGAC.

Remarks on this clone: All gene names here are mouse names. The sequenced fragment ends 4 residues before the CDR3 boundary, so the rest is inferred from the germline J gene. This sequence joins TRBV13-2 and TRBJ2-1, with 9 bases identical to TRBD2. The CDR3 spans 16 residues. CDR1 and CDR2 from the germline V gene are NNHNN and SYGAGS (reference sequence). J lost 4 bases, V lost 1 base, and 6 bases had no gene match. CDR3 DNA, as far as it was read: TGTGCCAGCGGTGATCCCGACTGGGGGACTTATGCT. Amino acids: CASGDPDWGTYA. The complete CDR3 reads CASGDPDWGTYAEQFF.

This clone was seen only a few times. Germline and genes here are mouse. The read ends 4 residues early relative to the CDR3; the germline J gene fills the gap. The gene calls are TRBV13-3 and TRBJ2-4; TRBD1 matches at 9 bases. Germline V gene data show CDR1 as NNHDY and CDR2 as SYVADS. This CDR3 region has 14 residues. The DNA read from the CDR3 is TGTGCCAGCAGTGACAGGACAGGGGAAAAC. Translating it yields CASSDRTGEN. In full, the CDR3 is CASSDRTGENTLYF.

Concerning this clone itself: The gene symbols are mouse symbols. The read stops 4 residues short of the end of the CDR3; the missing end is completed from the germline J gene. The chain is built from TRBV13-3 and TRBJ1-2; 11 bases align to TRBD1. The CDR3 has 14 residues. V was clipped by 5 bases and J by 4 bases; unmatched bases: 4. CDR1 and CDR2 from the germline V gene are NNHDY and SYVADS. The DNA read from the CDR3 is TGTGCCAGCAGCCGGACAGGGGGCCGCTCC. It codes for CASSRTGGRS. The whole CDR3 is CASSRTGGRSDYTF.

In its sample, this clone was seen a few times. Mouse germline and gene names are used. The CDR3 end is not reached by the read, which stops 4 residues before it; the germline J gene fills it in. The rearrangement uses TRBV19 and TRBJ2-5; 8 positions agree with TRBD1. This CDR3 region has 14 residues. Germline CDR1 FNHDT, CDR2 SITEND (reference sequence). The CDR3 region is CASSIAGDRDTQYF. The CDR3 DNA, read in part, is TGTGCCAGCAGTATAGCTGGGGACAGGGAC.

In this sample, this clone turned up a few times. Gene names denote mouse genes. Coverage ceases 4 residues before the CDR3 finishes, and the germline J gene fills in the end. V gene TRBV13-1 combines with J gene TRBJ1-1, with TRBD1 identical over 7 bases. V trimming: 0 bases; J trimming: 4 bases; junction bases outside the gene matches: 6. The CDR3 runs to 15 residues. Germline V gene sequence: CDR1 NSHNY, CDR2 SYGAGN. Incomplete CDR3 DNA: TGTGCCAGCAGTGATGCCCTCAGGGGGTTCACA. Amino acid sequence: CASSDALRGFT. The entire CDR3 protein is CASSDALRGFTEVFF.

This clone was observed at least ten times. TCRdb's protein and the DNA translation differ at residue 12; the protein here comes from the DNA. Genes and germline are mouse. The DNA ends 3 residues before the CDR3 does, and the rest of the CDR3 is filled in from the germline J gene. The chain is built from TRBV13-3 and TRBJ1-3; 9 positions match TRBD1. Trimming removed 4 bases from V and 3 bases from J; junction bases left unmatched: 5. The CDR3 has 15 residues. Germline values: CDR1 NNHDY, CDR2 SYVADS. The CDR3 spells CASSYRDRDGNTLYF. CDR3 bases read: TGTGCCAGCAGTTACCGGGACAGGGATGGAAATACG.